Described below is a single TCR beta chain sequence and its context. Its specificity is not known. A universal primer site was created by template switching, with the cDNA bearing unique molecular identifiers. TCRdb re-derived calls from the 5' RACE reads in MiXCR, one entry per CDR3 protein. This table has around 530,000 distinct CDR3 sequences, over 12% appearing once. The data were taken from a study of identical twins. The study, taken as a whole, reports: With abundant cord blood beta clonotypes, insertions were fewer; memory repertoires showed no such pattern.

Germline V gene sequence: CDR1 SQVTM, CDR2 ANQGSEA. The trim removed 6 bases at V and 9 bases at J, leaving 7 bases unmatched. The CDR3 consists of 12 residues. The same data also contributed to another study, on yellow fever vaccine responses in identical twins. That source notes: It has been reported that, in twins, the vaccine T cell response seemed partly convergent and partly personalized.

The sample comprised CD4+ T cells sorted from blood. This clonotype was sampled from a woman between 18 and 30 years old in good health. This sequence joins TRBV29-1 and TRBJ1-1; TRBD1 agrees at 10 bases. The CDR3 nucleotides are TGCAGCGTGACCGGGACAGGGGAGAAAGCTTTCTTT. Translated: CSVTGTGEKAFF.